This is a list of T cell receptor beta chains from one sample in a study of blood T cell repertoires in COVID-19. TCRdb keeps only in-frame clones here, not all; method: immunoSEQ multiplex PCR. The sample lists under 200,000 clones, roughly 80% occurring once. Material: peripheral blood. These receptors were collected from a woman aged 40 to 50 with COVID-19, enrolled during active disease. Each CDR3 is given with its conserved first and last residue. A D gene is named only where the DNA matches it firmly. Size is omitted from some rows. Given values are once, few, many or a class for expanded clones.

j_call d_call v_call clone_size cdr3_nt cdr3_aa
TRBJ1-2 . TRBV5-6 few TGTGCCAGCAGCTCAGACGTGGAGGACGGCTACACCTTC CASSSDVEDGYTF
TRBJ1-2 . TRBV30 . TGTGCCTGGAGTGCCAGGGTTGGCGGCTACACCTTC CAWSARVGGYTF
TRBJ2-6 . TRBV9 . TGTGCCAGCAGCCCCCATGCGGTCTCATCTGGGGCCAACGTCCTGACTTTC CASSPHAVSSGANVLTF
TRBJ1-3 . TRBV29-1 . TGCAGCGTTGACAGCGGGGGCTCTGGAAACACCATATATTTT CSVDSGGSGNTIYF
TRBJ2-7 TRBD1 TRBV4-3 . TGCGCCAGCAGCCAAGGAGGGACAGGGGACTACGAGCAGTACTTC CASSQGGTGDYEQYF
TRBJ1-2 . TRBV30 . TGTGCCTGGACTTCGGGGGGGGCCTACTATGGCTACACCTTC CAWTSGGAYYGYTF
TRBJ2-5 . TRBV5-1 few TGCGCCAGCAGCTTGGGAGGCCAAGAGACCCAGTACTTC CASSLGGQETQYF
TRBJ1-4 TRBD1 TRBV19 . TGTGCCAGTAGTATACAGGGGGGTGAAAAACTGTTTTTT CASSIQGGEKLFF
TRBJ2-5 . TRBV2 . TGTGCCAGCAGTGAAATAGCTGGGGAGACCCAGTACTTC CASSEIAGETQYF
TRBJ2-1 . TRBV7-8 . TGTGCCAGCAGCTTAGCTATAGCCGCCTACTCCTACAATGAGCAGTTCTTC CASSLAIAAYSYNEQFF
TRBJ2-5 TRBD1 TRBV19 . TGTGCCAGTAGTAAACCGGGACAGGGGGGTTACCAAGAGACCCAGTACTTC CASSKPGQGGYQETQYF
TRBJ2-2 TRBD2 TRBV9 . TGTGCCAGCAGCGTAGTTGGTAGCGGGAGTTCCTTGCCCGGGGAGCTGTTTTTT CASSVVGSGSSLPGELFF
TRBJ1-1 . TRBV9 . TGTGCCAGCAGCGTATACGAGGGAAATACCGGTCTTAACTTT CASSVYEGNTGLNF
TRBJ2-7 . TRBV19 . TGTGCCAGCCGCGCCGGGGGGCCGAACTACGAGCAGTACTTC CASRAGGPNYEQYF
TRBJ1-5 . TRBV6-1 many TGTGCCAGCAGTGACAAGGCGGTCAATCAGCCCCAGCATTTT CASSDKAVNQPQHF
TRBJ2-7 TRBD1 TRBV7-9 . TGTGCCAGCAGCATACGACTGACAGGGCGGTTCTACGAGCAGTACTTC CASSIRLTGRFYEQYF
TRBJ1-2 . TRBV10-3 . TGTGCCCTTCAAAGTGACCCGACGGGGGGCTACACCTTC CALQSDPTGGYTF
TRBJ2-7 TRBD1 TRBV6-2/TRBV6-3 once TGTGCCAGCAGTTACCCTTCCGACAGGGCGTTAAACTACGAGCAGTACTTC CASSYPSDRALNYEQYF
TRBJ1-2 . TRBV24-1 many TGTGCCACCAGTGATTTCAGGGGCTATGGCTACACCTTC CATSDFRGYGYTF